The source of this T cell receptor (beta chain) is a study of CD8+ T cells in alopecia areata. Following RNA extraction, reverse transcription yielded cDNA that acted as the sequencing template. The assay was immunoSEQ multiplex PCR, and TCRdb's table has in-frame clones only and misses some. Of approximately 150,000 clones listed, around 51% are singletons. Germline lookup yields CDR1 SGHTA and CDR2 FQGNSA. The CDR3 spans 14 residues. The ends were cut back, 5 bases at V and 2 bases at J, with 11 bases in the middle. Samples from alopecia areata patients were lesional scalp punch biopsies and peripheral blood.

Sequences were derived from CD4+ T cells sorted from blood, sampled at week 0. This sequence originates from a human donor with alopecia areata. The chain links TRBV7-2 to TRBJ2-3; a weak D match, TRBD2 (6 bases). The CDR3 DNA is TGTGCCAGCAGCGAGACTAGAGTCACAGATACGCAGTATTTT. It encodes CASSETRVTDTQYF.